These 30 T cell receptor beta chains were all obtained from the same sample, sequenced in a study of cytomegalovirus exposure and HLA in healthy donors. With 60 Vbeta and 13 Jbeta primers, the PCR was carried out. Here immunoSEQ multiplex PCR was the method, and the copy in TCRdb shows in-frame clones only, minus some. The sample lists about 88,000 clones; 85% to 90% were seen once. The specimen was PBMCs. These receptors all come from a man between 18 and 29 years old in good health and CMV-seronegative.

V gene TRBV19 combines with J gene TRBJ1-4; perhaps TRBD1 as D (5 bases). V gave up 5 bases and J gave up 4 bases, with 14 bases separating them. Germline values: CDR1 LNHDA, CDR2 SQIVND (reference sequence). The CDR3 is 15 amino acids. The CDR3 region has the DNA TGTGCCAGTAGTCCGCCTGACAGAAATAATGAAAAACTGTTTTTT. This translates into CASSPPDRNNEKLFF.

This sequence joins TRBV25-1 and TRBJ1-4; TRBD1 matches 8 bases. CDR1 MGHDK and CDR2 SYGVNS come from the germline V gene. The CDR3 totals 14 residues. The V gene end was trimmed by 5 bases and the J gene end by 6 bases; junction bases not matched to a gene: 5. For the CDR3, the DNA is TGTGCCAGCAGTAACAGGGGGACTTATGAAAAACTGTTTTTT. It translates to CASSNRGTYEKLFF.

The CDR3 here is CASSLRPPSSTGELFF. The CDR3 DNA is TGTGCCAGCAGCTTAAGGCCCCCTAGCAGCACCGGGGAGCTGTTTTTT. The chain has TRBV7-6 and TRBJ2-2; D is perhaps TRBD2 (5 bases). Germline V gene lookup returns CDR1 SGHVS and CDR2 FNYEAQ. The CDR3 extends over 16 amino acids. Trimming stripped 2 bases from V and 4 bases from J, with 14 bases between.

V gene TRBV7-2 combines with J gene TRBJ1-5; 7 nucleotides match TRBD1. V trimming: 3 bases; J trimming: 0 bases; junction bases outside the gene matches: 2. This CDR3 spans 15 amino acids. From germline, CDR1 is SGHTA and CDR2 FQGNSA. CDR3 region: CASSFDRDSNQPQHF. The CDR3 nucleotides are TGTGCCAGCAGCTTCGACAGGGATAGCAATCAGCCCCAGCATTTT.

This clone appeared once. The rearrangement joins TRBV28 to TRBJ1-5; D gene unclear. Per germline, CDR1 MDHEN and CDR2 SYDVKM. The CDR3 spans 14 residues. Trimming took off 3 bases at V and 7 bases at J, with 13 bases between the two ends. CDR3 sequence: CASSFNSRFQPQHF. The CDR3 region has the DNA TGTGCCAGCAGTTTTAATAGTCGCTTCCAGCCCCAGCATTTT.

V usage is TRBV2 and J usage is TRBJ2-7; TRBD2 aligns across 13 bases. Looked up from germline, CDR1 is SNHLY and CDR2 is FYNNEI. Unmatched junction bases numbered 9, after V lost 6 bases and J lost 4 bases. The CDR3 loop spans 16 amino acids. The CDR3 here is CASRGTGLAGKYEQYF. CDR3 bases: TGTGCCAGCAGGGGGACGGGACTAGCGGGAAAGTACGAGCAGTACTTC.

The chain employs TRBV28 and TRBJ1-2; TRBD1 matches at 8 bases. V shed 6 bases, J shed 1 base, and the junction held 4 bases outside the gene matches. There are 14 residues in the CDR3. Germline assignment: CDR1 MDHEN and CDR2 SYDVKM. The CDR3 region is CASRPGGVNYGYTF. The CDR3 coding sequence is TGTGCCAGCAGGCCAGGGGGCGTTAACTATGGCTACACCTTC.

The table lists this clone with a count of one. Other DNA sequences of this sample code for an identical CDR3. The CDR3 region has the DNA TGCGCCAGCAAACCAAGGGGCGGGAGCTCCACCGGGGAGCTGTTTTTT. Amino acids: CASKPRGGSSTGELFF. This sequence joins TRBV5-1 and TRBJ2-2; the match to TRBD2 covers 7 bases. Germline V CDR1 and CDR2: SGHRS, YFSETQ. The CDR3 is 16 residues long. The trim removed 6 bases at V and 4 bases at J, leaving 12 bases unmatched. Complete variable domain (other parts from reference TRBV5-1 and TRBJ2-2): KAGVTQTPRYLIKTRGQQVTLSCSPISGHRSVSWYQQTPGQGLQFLFEYFSETQRNKGNFPGRFSGRQFSNSRSEMNVSTLELGDSALYLCASKPRGGSSTGELFFGEGSRLTVL.

This clone was picked up a small number of times. The CDR3: CASSLAGGDVWQFF. CDR3 DNA sequence: TGTGCCAGCAGCCTGGCCGGGGGGGACGTCTGGCAGTTCTTC. The chain employs TRBV5-6 and TRBJ2-1; TRBD2 agrees at 8 bases. This CDR3 spans 14 amino acids. Germline V gene data show CDR1 as SGHDT and CDR2 as YYEEEE. Unmatched junction bases numbered 12, after V lost 4 bases and J lost 12 bases. Supplemented by reference TRBV5-6 and TRBJ2-1, the full variable domain reads DAGVTQSPTHLIKTRGQQVTLRCSPKSGHDTVSWYQQALGQGPQFIFQYYEEEERQRGNFPDRFSGHQFPNYSSELNVNALLLGDSALYLCASSLAGGDVWQFFGPGTRLTVL.

The V call is TRBV27, the J call TRBJ2-7; tentatively, D is TRBD2 (5 bases). Germline CDR1 and CDR2: MNHEY and SMNVEV (reference sequence). The V and J ends lost 5 bases and 12 bases respectively, with 20 bases between them. This CDR3 comprises 13 residues. The CDR3 sequence: CASSPPRLGRWYF. CDR3 DNA: TGTGCCAGCAGTCCCCCCCGACTGGGGAGATGGTACTTC.

The V and J genes are TRBV6-6 and TRBJ1-2; TRBD1 matches 9 bases. V lost 2 bases and J lost 6; bases outside the gene matches: 4. This CDR3 has 14 amino acids. Germline loops: CDR1 MNHNY, CDR2 SVGAGI (reference sequence). CDR3 residues: CASSYQQGANGYTF. For the CDR3, the DNA is TGTGCCAGCAGTTACCAACAGGGGGCCAATGGCTACACCTTC.

The chain is built from TRBV6-1 and TRBJ1-2, with TRBD1 matching 7 bases. The germline gives CDR1 MNHNS, CDR2 SASEGT. The ends lost 6 bases at V and 7 bases at J; junction bases unmatched: 8. This CDR3 region has 13 residues. The CDR3 coding sequence is TGTGCCAGCAGCCTAACAGGGGACTCTGGCTACACCTTC. Its translation: CASSLTGDSGYTF.

This chain links TRBV5-1 with TRBJ2-4; 8 bases are shared with TRBD2. Germline-derived CDR1 and CDR2 are SGHRS and YFSETQ. After removal of 1 base from V and 4 bases from J, the junction contained 4 bases not matched to a gene. There are 15 residues in the CDR3. In DNA, the CDR3 is TGCGCCAGCAGCTTGTTTGAGCGGGAGAAAAACATTCAGTACTTC. Translating it yields CASSLFEREKNIQYF.

The V and J genes are TRBV9 and TRBJ1-4; TRBD1 agrees at 7 bases. There are 15 residues in the CDR3. Germline lookup yields CDR1 SGDLS and CDR2 YYNGEE. J gave up 4 bases and V 4 bases, and 7 bases lay outside the gene matches. The CDR3 sequence: CASSPRTGRNEKLFF. Here the CDR3 DNA reads TGTGCCAGCAGCCCACGGACAGGCCGTAATGAAAAACTGTTTTTT.

CDR3 sequence: CASSDPNLAARTTGELFF. CDR3 in DNA: TGCGCCAGCTCAGACCCTAATCTAGCGGCGAGGACCACCGGGGAGCTGTTTTTT. The chain recombines TRBV5-1 with TRBJ2-2; TRBD2 agrees at 7 bases. From germline, CDR1 is SGHRS and CDR2 YFSETQ. The junction had 19 bases not matched to a gene; V was cut back by 7 bases and J by 4 bases. This CDR3 spans 18 amino acids.

V usage is TRBV5-8 and J usage is TRBJ2-5; 9 positions match TRBD1. This CDR3 has 13 residues. Trimming at V came to 4 bases and at J to 11 bases, leaving 9 bases not matched to a gene. CDR1 SGHTS and CDR2 YDEGEE come from the germline V gene. The CDR3 sequence: CASSLTGGVRQYF. The CDR3 DNA sequence: TGTGCCAGCAGCCTCACAGGGGGCGTCAGGCAGTACTTC.

The rearrangement uses TRBV6-5 and TRBJ1-4, with 7 bases aligning to TRBD1. The CDR3 is made up of 14 amino acids. In germline, CDR1 is MNHEY, CDR2 SVGAGI. V dropped 7 bases and J dropped 8; count of bases not matched to a gene: 10. CDR3 sequence reads: CASKQGRTLEKLFF. In DNA form, the CDR3 reads TGTGCCAGCAAACAGGGGCGAACCTTGGAAAAACTGTTTTTT.

The chain uses TRBV10-1 and TRBJ2-5; D unclear. The CDR3 runs 15 residues. Between the trimmed V and J ends, which lost 3 bases and 11 bases, there was a span of 22 bases. Germline loops: CDR1 WNHNN, CDR2 SYGVQD (reference sequence). CDR3 sequence: CASSDRLTNRVKQYF. CDR3 nucleotide sequence: TGCGCCAGCAGTGACCGACTTACTAACCGGGTAAAGCAGTACTTC.

This chain links TRBV5-5 with TRBJ1-1; 9 bases are a match to TRBD1. Germline values: CDR1 SGHKS, CDR2 YYEKEE (reference sequence). The V gene end was trimmed by 0 bases and the J gene end by 1 base; junction bases not matched to a gene: 4. There are 16 residues in the CDR3. The chain's CDR3 is CASSLAGQGPNTEAFF. CDR3 in DNA: TGTGCCAGCAGCTTGGCCGGACAGGGGCCGAACACTGAAGCTTTCTTT.

The chain joins TRBV15 to TRBJ2-7; possibly TRBD1 for D (6 bases). This CDR3 contains 14 residues. V dropped 5 bases and J dropped 2 bases, with 13 bases sitting between them. Germline V gene lookup returns CDR1 LNHNV and CDR2 YYDKDF (reference sequence). The CDR3 DNA reads as TGTGCCACCAGCGGCAGACAGGCGCCCTACGAGCAGTACTTC. It yields the protein CATSGRQAPYEQYF.

V is TRBV15 and J is TRBJ2-3, with TRBD1 matching over 8 bases. V lost 0 bases to trimming and J lost 4 bases; unmatched junction nucleotides: 6. Germline V gene lookup returns CDR1 LNHNV and CDR2 YYDKDF (reference sequence). This CDR3 is built from 16 residues. In DNA form, the CDR3 reads TGTGCCACCAGCAGAGATCCGCAGGGGGCTTCAGATACGCAGTATTTT. As protein: CATSRDPQGASDTQYF.

This chain connects TRBV6-5 to TRBJ1-3; 9 bases are shared with TRBD1. J lost 6 bases, V lost 8 bases, and 8 bases had no gene match. This CDR3 has 14 residues. Germline CDR1 is MNHEY and CDR2 is SVGAGI. The CDR3: CASGNRGPVNTIYF. As DNA, the CDR3 is TGTGCCAGCGGAAACAGGGGGCCAGTAAACACCATATATTTT.

CDR3 in DNA: TGCAGCGTTGTGGCAGAAACCGCCTATGGCTACACCTTC. It encodes CSVVAETAYGYTF. The chain is built from TRBV29-1 and TRBJ1-2; D is unresolved. Trimming stripped 4 bases from V and 4 bases from J, with 13 bases between. Looked up from germline, CDR1 is SQVTM and CDR2 is ANQGSEA. This CDR3 has 13 amino acids.

The chain has TRBV5-4 and TRBJ2-3; 8 positions match TRBD2. Germline CDR1 is SGHNT and CDR2 is YYREEE (reference sequence). After removal of 0 bases from V and 0 bases from J, the junction contained 0 bases not matched to a gene. The CDR3 spans 15 residues. The DNA for the CDR3 is TGTGCCAGCAGCTTGGCTAGCGGGAGCACAGATACGCAGTATTTT. Its translation: CASSLASGSTDTQYF.

V is TRBV9 and J is TRBJ2-7, with 8 bases lining up with TRBD2. V trimming: 2 bases; J trimming: 3 bases; junction bases outside the gene matches: 7. Germline CDR1 reads SGDLS; CDR2 reads YYNGEE. The CDR3 is made up of 15 amino acids. This CDR3 reads CASSVNSGNSYEQYF. CDR3 sequence (DNA): TGTGCCAGCAGCGTGAATAGCGGGAACAGCTACGAGCAGTACTTC.

This sequence joins TRBV7-9 and TRBJ2-5, with 14 nucleotides matching TRBD2. V dropped 6 bases and J dropped 8; count of bases not matched to a gene: 8. The CDR3 has 15 amino acids. Germline lookup yields CDR1 SEHNR and CDR2 FQNEAQ (reference sequence). CDR3 residues: CASRGPGTSGRTQYF. In DNA, the CDR3 is TGTGCCAGCAGAGGGCCCGGGACTAGCGGGAGAACCCAGTACTTC.

The chain uses TRBV6-6 and TRBJ2-1; 10 bases are a match to TRBD2. This CDR3 region has 15 residues. V trimming: 5 bases; J trimming: 4 bases; junction bases outside the gene matches: 5. The V gene's germline CDR1 is MNHNY and CDR2 SVGAGI (reference sequence). CDR3: CASSRTSGTYNEQFF. The CDR3 DNA follows: TGTGCCAGCAGTAGAACTAGCGGGACTTACAATGAGCAGTTCTTC.

V is TRBV15 and J is TRBJ2-5; TRBD2 matches at 9 bases. V gave up 3 bases and J gave up 3 bases; unmatched junction bases: 8. CDR1 and CDR2 (germline): LNHNV, YYDKDF (reference sequence). The CDR3 has 16 amino acids. The CDR3 region has the DNA TGTGCCACCAGCAGGATAGCGGGAGCCCTGGAAGAGACCCAGTACTTC. Its translation is CATSRIAGALEETQYF.

This chain uses TRBV27 with TRBJ1-3; D gene uncertain. The V gene lost 4 bases and the J gene lost 2 bases, with 3 bases spanning the gap. The length of the CDR3 is 12 residues. Germline V gene data show CDR1 as MNHEY and CDR2 as SMNVEV (reference sequence). CDR3 amino acids: CASSSTGNTIYF. The CDR3 DNA sequence: TGTGCCAGCAGTTCCACTGGAAACACCATATATTTT.

The chain recombines TRBV19 with TRBJ1-4; D is ambiguous. V lost 3 bases and J 6 bases, leaving 11 bases between the germline ends. This CDR3 contains 14 residues. The V gene's germline CDR1 is LNHDA and CDR2 SQIVND (reference sequence). The CDR3 is CASSIGPFDEKLFF. For the CDR3, the DNA is TGTGCCAGTAGTATCGGTCCGTTCGATGAAAAACTGTTTTTT.